A single sample gave rise to the 25 T cell receptor beta chains below, sequenced in a study of control samples from healthy donors and cancer patients. TCRdb's table, derived via immunoSEQ multiplex PCR, lists solely in-frame clones and lacks some. The sample consists of around 22,000 clones, approximately 89% of them appearing once. The specimen was PBMCs. These TCRs come from a man in his 60s with head and neck cancer.

This clone occurred a few times. This rearrangement joins TRBV28 to TRBJ1-5; 8 positions match TRBD1. With 4 bases clipped from V and 7 bases from J, the junction kept 9 bases outside the gene matches. Germline V CDR1 and CDR2: MDHEN, SYDVKM. This CDR3 is built from 15 residues. CDR3 region: CASSSQSGGIQPQHF. The DNA of the CDR3 is TGTGCCAGCAGTTCCCAGTCAGGGGGCATCCAGCCCCAGCATTTT.

The chain is built from TRBV6-6 and TRBJ1-1; D is possibly TRBD1 (5 bases). Germline-derived CDR1 and CDR2 are MNHNY and SVGAGI (reference sequence). Trimming pared 0 bases from V and 3 bases from J, leaving 8 bases between. CDR3 length: 14 amino acids. CDR3 loop: CASSYSTRDTEAFF. For the CDR3, the DNA is TGTGCCAGCAGTTACTCGACCAGGGACACTGAAGCTTTCTTT.

This chain connects TRBV7-2 to TRBJ1-2; 7 positions agree with TRBD1. Trimming cost V 6 bases and J 5 bases; bases outside gene matches: 9. Germline V gene lookup returns CDR1 SGHTA and CDR2 FQGNSA. This CDR3 is 14 amino acids long. CDR3 amino acids: CASRRGRDTYGYTF. CDR3 in DNA: TGTGCCAGCAGAAGGGGGCGCGATACTTATGGCTACACCTTC.

This rearrangement joins TRBV7-9 to TRBJ1-4, with D maybe TRBD1 (5 bases). CDR1 and CDR2 (germline): SEHNR, FQNEAQ (reference sequence). The CDR3 contains 15 residues. Trimming took 3 bases from V and 0 from J, leaving 8 bases between them. In nucleotides, the CDR3 is TGTGCCAGCAGCTTCCAGGGAACAACTAATGAAAAACTGTTTTTT. Encoded protein: CASSFQGTTNEKLFF.

The CDR3 loop is CASKSAASYEQYF. Here the CDR3 DNA reads TGTGCCAGCAAATCCGCGGCCTCCTACGAGCAGTACTTC. V is TRBV6-5 and J is TRBJ2-7; D is unclear. V lost 7 bases and J 0 bases, leaving 10 bases between the germline ends. Germline assignment: CDR1 MNHEY and CDR2 SVGAGI. This CDR3 contains 13 residues.

The chain is built from TRBV27 and TRBJ1-1; D not resolved. Between the trimmed V and J ends, which lost 5 bases and 0 bases, there was a span of 16 bases. The CDR3 spans 16 residues. Germline lookup yields CDR1 MNHEY and CDR2 SMNVEV (reference sequence). The CDR3 loop is CASSPINKGLNTEAFF. The CDR3 nucleotides are TGTGCCAGCAGTCCGATTAACAAGGGCTTGAACACTGAAGCTTTCTTT.

The chain employs TRBV5-8 and TRBJ2-1, with a weak D call TRBD2 (5 bases). The V end lost 6 bases, the J end lost 0 bases, and 16 bases lay between the germline ends. The CDR3 is made up of 16 amino acids. The germline gives CDR1 SGHTS, CDR2 YDEGEE. CDR3 sequence: CASIPNAGSSYNEQFF. The CDR3 nucleotides read TGTGCCAGCATCCCAAATGCGGGCTCCTCCTACAATGAGCAGTTCTTC. Together with reference TRBV5-8 and TRBJ2-1, the CDR3 gives the full variable domain: EAGVTQSPTHLIKTRGQQATLRCSPISGHTSVYWYQQALGLGLQFLLWYDEGEERNRGNFPPRFSGRQFPNYSSELNVNALELEDSALYLCASIPNAGSSYNEQFFGPGTRLTVL.

This rearrangement joins TRBV6-5 to TRBJ1-2, with a possible D match to TRBD1 (6 bases). The CDR3 is made up of 14 amino acids. Deletions cut 6 bases from V and 4 bases from J, with 15 bases between. The germline gives CDR1 MNHEY, CDR2 SVGAGI. The CDR3 nucleotides are TGTGCCAGCAGGGGCCCCGGGGGGCCCTATGGCTACACCTTC. It translates to CASRGPGGPYGYTF.

This chain links TRBV19 with TRBJ2-1, with 12 bases matching TRBD2. This CDR3 region has 18 residues. CDR1 and CDR2 from the germline V gene are LNHDA and SQIVND (reference sequence). Trimming at V came to 5 bases and at J to 5 bases, leaving 13 bases not matched to a gene. The CDR3 sequence is CASSFGIYRLAGDNEQFF. The CDR3 nucleotides read TGTGCCAGTAGTTTCGGGATATATCGACTAGCGGGAGACAATGAGCAGTTCTTC.

In this sample, this clone turned up a few times. The rearrangement uses TRBV14 and TRBJ2-1; maybe TRBD1 (6 bases). The CDR3 spans 15 residues. Germline V gene sequence: CDR1 SGHDN, CDR2 FVKESK. Trimming shortened V by 4 bases and J by 0 bases, and 10 bases separated the two germline ends. This CDR3 reads CASSLGHGSYNEQFF. The CDR3 bases are TGTGCCAGCAGCCTGGGACATGGCTCCTACAATGAGCAGTTCTTC.

In DNA form, the CDR3 reads TGTGCCAGCAGTGAAGCCGGGGGGGCCTACGAGCAGTACTTC. This translates into CASSEAGGAYEQYF. The chain employs TRBV2 and TRBJ2-7; TRBD2 aligns across 8 bases. The germline gives CDR1 SNHLY, CDR2 FYNNEI. The V and J ends lost 0 bases and 2 bases, in that order; junction bases with no gene match: 0. There are 14 residues in the CDR3.

V and J are TRBV14 and TRBJ1-2, with TRBD1 matching over 8 bases. Per the germline V gene, CDR1 is SGHDN and CDR2 is FVKESK. The J segment lost 8 bases and the V segment lost 4 bases, leaving 15 bases of the junction unmatched. The CDR3 runs 16 residues. This CDR3 is CASSPPWAGGYRGYTF. The CDR3 DNA sequence: TGTGCCAGCAGCCCCCCCTGGGCAGGGGGCTATAGGGGCTACACCTTC.

The V call is TRBV9, the J call TRBJ2-1; D call uncertain. The CDR3 runs 15 residues. Germline values: CDR1 SGDLS, CDR2 YYNGEE. Trimming took 0 bases from V and 2 from J, leaving 9 bases between them. In nucleotides, the CDR3 is TGTGCCAGCAGCGTAGAGGCCGCAACCTACAATGAGCAGTTCTTC. Translated: CASSVEAATYNEQFF.

This clone was picked up one time. The same CDR3 can be traced to other DNA sequences in this sample. The J gene is TRBJ1-2, the V gene TRBV27, with D possibly being TRBD1 (6 bases). Germline loops: CDR1 MNHEY, CDR2 SMNVEV (reference sequence). This CDR3 contains 14 residues. V lost 2 bases and J 2 bases, leaving 9 bases between the germline ends. The chain's CDR3 is CASSLGGGNYGYTF. The CDR3 bases are TGTGCCAGCAGTTTAGGAGGGGGAAACTATGGCTACACCTTC.

The rearrangement uses TRBV7-6 and TRBJ1-6; D remains ambiguous. V shed 8 bases and J shed 4 bases, with 15 bases lying between them. Germline V CDR1 and CDR2: SGHVS, FNYEAQ. The CDR3 loop spans 15 amino acids. The CDR3 reads CASAQSPSYNSPLHF. As DNA, the CDR3 is TGTGCCAGCGCCCAGAGTCCTTCATATAATTCACCCCTCCACTTT.

J is TRBJ2-1 and V is TRBV15, with 7 bases that match TRBD2. This CDR3 contains 17 residues. The germline gives CDR1 LNHNV, CDR2 YYDKDF (reference sequence). The junction had 7 bases not matched to a gene; V was cut back by 2 bases and J by 0 bases. CDR3 nucleotide sequence: TGTGCCACCAGCAGATACAGAGGGACTACCTCCTACAATGAGCAGTTCTTC. It specifies CATSRYRGTTSYNEQFF.

The V and J genes are TRBV27 and TRBJ1-5, with D tentatively TRBD1 (6 bases). CDR1 is MNHEY, CDR2 SMNVEV, per germline (reference sequence). CDR3 length equals 15 residues. V lost 5 bases, J lost 6 bases, and 17 bases lay in between. In DNA form, the CDR3 reads TGTGCCAGCAGTCCCGGAGACAGGCCGAGTCAGCCCCAGCATTTT. Translation gives CASSPGDRPSQPQHF.

V and J are TRBV5-1 and TRBJ2-1, with 12 bases that match TRBD1. CDR1 and CDR2 (germline): SGHRS, YFSETQ. Trimming took 3 bases from V and 7 from J; bases not matched to a gene: 8. CDR3 length: 16 amino acids. The CDR3 region is CASSSLSGQGANEQFF. DNA of the CDR3: TGCGCCAGCAGCTCGTTATCGGGACAGGGGGCGAATGAGCAGTTCTTC.

On this clone itself: One end of the junction varies from germline; a read error may be responsible. CDR3 coding DNA: TGTGCCAGCAGCCAGGACATCGGGGTTTTGGCTTTC. It translates to CASSQDIGVLAF. The chain couples TRBV7-9 to TRBJ2-6, with D perhaps assigned TRBD1 or TRBD2 (5 bases each). CDR1 is SEHNR and CDR2 is FQNEAQ in the germline V gene (reference sequence). The CDR3 consists of 12 residues.

This clone has only a few counts. The CDR3: CASSLQGAVGEKLFF. CDR3 in DNA: TGTGCCAGCAGCCTTCAGGGGGCTGTAGGTGAAAAACTGTTTTTT. The V gene is TRBV7-9, the J gene TRBJ1-4, with 8 bases aligning to TRBD1. The CDR3 extends over 15 amino acids. In germline, CDR1 is SEHNR, CDR2 FQNEAQ (reference sequence). V gave up 5 bases and J gave up 7 bases; unmatched junction bases: 9.

The chain carries TRBV9 and TRBJ2-1; 7 nucleotides align to TRBD1. The CDR3 sequence is 16 residues long. The V gene end was trimmed by 3 bases and the J gene end by 5 bases; junction bases not matched to a gene: 11. Per germline, CDR1 SGDLS and CDR2 YYNGEE. CDR3 loop: CASSASTGAGHNEQFF. The CDR3, as DNA: TGTGCCAGCAGCGCCAGTACAGGGGCGGGTCACAATGAGCAGTTCTTC.

The CDR3 loop is CATSEGSGTEAFF. The DNA for the CDR3 is TGTGCCACCAGTGAAGGGTCTGGCACTGAAGCTTTCTTT. The chain links TRBV24-1 to TRBJ1-1; no clear D gene. Germline V gene sequence: CDR1 KGHDR, CDR2 SFDVKD. Trimming took off 4 bases at V and 4 bases at J, with 9 bases between the two ends. The length of the CDR3 is 13 residues.

CDR3 loop: CASSRRGDRGVNEQFF. The CDR3 DNA follows: TGTGCCAGCAGCCGGAGGGGGGACAGGGGAGTCAATGAGCAGTTCTTC. The V call is TRBV5-8, the J call TRBJ2-1; 10 bases agree with TRBD1. V gave up 4 bases and J gave up 6 bases; unmatched junction bases: 10. The CDR3 spans 16 residues. The germline gives CDR1 SGHTS, CDR2 YDEGEE.

This rearrangement joins TRBV29-1 to TRBJ2-1; TRBD2 might be the D (6 bases). The CDR3 is 15 residues long. V was clipped by 0 bases and J by 0 bases, with 9 bases between them. Germline loops: CDR1 SQVTM, CDR2 ANQGSEA. The CDR3 spells CSVEEGGNSYNEQFF. In DNA, the CDR3 is TGCAGCGTTGAAGAGGGGGGAAACTCCTACAATGAGCAGTTCTTC.

This clone came up a few times. The chain has TRBV6-5 and TRBJ2-7; weak D call: TRBD2 (6 bases). CDR1 is MNHEY, CDR2 SVGAGI, per germline. The CDR3 extends over 13 amino acids. V gave up 6 bases and J gave up 4 bases, with 13 bases separating them. CDR3 region: CASSSVSGYEQYF. As DNA, the CDR3 is TGTGCCAGCAGCTCCGTTAGCGGTTACGAGCAGTACTTC.